One sample yielded the 5 T cell receptor beta chains listed below, sequenced in a study of cytotoxic CD8 clonotypes in ibrutinib-treated CLL. Only in-frame clones appear in the TCRdb table, and some are missing; sequencing was by immunoSEQ multiplex PCR. The table has about 140,000 clones, over 75% seen once; the top ten hold 7.5% to 9%. This specimen was PBMCs, taken after 36 months of ibrutinib treatment. The receptors originated from a human donor with chronic lymphocytic leukemia.

The chain combines TRBV5-1 with TRBJ1-1; D unclear. This CDR3 is 12 amino acids long. Trimming pared 0 bases from V and 6 bases from J, leaving 6 bases between. Germline CDR1 is SGHRS and CDR2 is YFSETQ. Here the CDR3 reads CASSLEGPEAFF. In nucleotides, the CDR3 is TGCGCCAGCAGCTTGGAGGGCCCTGAAGCTTTCTTT.

The chain employs TRBV27 and TRBJ1-5; no reliable D call. Germline V CDR1 and CDR2: MNHEY, SMNVEV (reference sequence). With 5 bases removed from V and 2 bases from J, the gap between germline ends came to 13 bases. The length of the CDR3 is 15 residues. CDR3 sequence: CASSPGAVGNQPQHF. The CDR3 bases are TGTGCCAGCAGTCCCGGAGCGGTAGGCAATCAGCCCCAGCATTTT.

The rearrangement uses TRBV12-5 and TRBJ2-2, with no clear D. Trimming left V 0 bases short and J 5 bases short, with 16 bases between. CDR1 is LGHNT, CDR2 FRNRAP, per germline. The CDR3 is 17 residues long. CDR3: CASGLVLGTVGTGELFF. Written as DNA, the CDR3 is TGTGCTAGTGGTTTGGTACTGGGAACTGTGGGAACCGGGGAGCTGTTTTTT.

This clone is a singleton in its sample. The chain combines TRBV11-2 with TRBJ1-1; D may be TRBD1 (6 bases). V dropped 6 bases and J dropped 1 base, with 18 bases sitting between them. The CDR3 has 16 residues. The germline V gene encodes CDR1 SGHAT and CDR2 FQNNGV. CDR3 in DNA: TGTGCCAGCAGGCAATGGAAGGGGGGACCGAACACTGAAGCTTTCTTT. This sequence encodes CASRQWKGGPNTEAFF.

The chain joins TRBV2 to TRBJ1-1, with D tentatively TRBD1 (6 bases). This CDR3 spans 18 amino acids. Trimming shortened V by 3 bases and J by 5 bases, and 25 bases separated the two germline ends. CDR1 and CDR2 from the germline V gene are SNHLY and FYNNEI. CDR3 in DNA: TGTGCCAGCAGTGAGTGGACAGTTAGCCCCATTGTGGGGACTGAAGCTTTCTTT. Its translation is CASSEWTVSPIVGTEAFF.